The sequence of this T cell receptor beta chain was determined in a study of CD8+ T cells in alopecia areata. Study-wide findings and caveats: Scalp clonality dropped significantly under tofacitinib, as did expanded CD8+ top-100 clones.

In regard to this clone: Its antigen is undetermined.

CDR1 and CDR2 (germline): GTSNPN, SVGIG (reference sequence). The CDR3 is made up of 15 amino acids. Trimming cost V 3 bases and J 5 bases; bases outside gene matches: 12. As to treatment: oral pan-JAK inhibitor, 5-10 mg twice daily. Extracted RNA was reverse transcribed, and the resulting cDNA served as sequencing template. Method: immunoSEQ multiplex PCR; TCRdb's copy keeps in-frame clones and lacks some. The sample shows 150,000 to 200,000 clones, more than 50% of them seen only once. The chain combines TRBV30 with TRBJ2-5; 7 bases match TRBD2. The receptor was derived from a human donor with alopecia areata. The starting material was CD4+ T cells sorted from blood, obtained at week 24, from a patient treated with tofacitinib. In nucleotides, the CDR3 is TGTGCCTGGAGGGCAACTAGCGTTTCGGGTGAGACCCAGTACTTC. This encodes CAWRATSVSGETQYF.